These 17 T cell receptor beta chains originate from one sample sequenced in a study of T cell responses to AZD1222 COVID-19 vaccine. Clones were read by immunoSEQ multiplex PCR, and TCRdb kept only the in-frame ones, dropping some. Of some 140,000 clones in the sample, 70% to 90% were seen once. Sequenced material: peripheral blood, taken on day 0 of AZD1222 vaccination. These receptors all stem from an adult in good health.

This chain joins TRBV30 and TRBJ2-7; tentatively, D is TRBD1 (6 bases). Germline-derived CDR1 and CDR2 are GTSNPN and SVGIG (reference sequence). Trimming took off 2 bases at V and 2 bases at J, with 10 bases between the two ends. CDR3 size: 13 residues. The CDR3 is CAWSWGHTYEQYF. The CDR3 DNA sequence: TGTGCCTGGAGTTGGGGACACACCTACGAGCAGTACTTC.

Note on this clone: At one boundary the junction diverges from the germline segment, which might be a read error. The chain couples TRBV7-3 to TRBJ2-7; D remains ambiguous. The CDR3 loop spans 16 amino acids. Germline CDR1 and CDR2: SGHTA and FQGTGA. This CDR3 is CASSSTPVYSRLLGNF. The DNA for the CDR3 is TGTGCCAGCAGCTCTACCCCAGTTTATAGTAGGTTGTTGGGAAACTTC. Full variable domain (remainder filled in from reference TRBV7-3 and TRBJ2-7): GAGVSQTPSNKVTEKGKYVELRCDPISGHTALYWYRQSLGQGPEFLIYFQGTGAADDSGLPNDRFFAVRPEGSVSTLKIQRTERGDSAVYLCASSSTPVYSRLLGNFGPGTRLTVT.

The chain recombines TRBV2 with TRBJ2-1, with 11 positions matching TRBD1. The CDR3 covers 15 residues. Germline assignment: CDR1 SNHLY and CDR2 FYNNEI. J gave up 12 bases and V 5 bases, and 12 bases lay outside the gene matches. CDR3 sequence (DNA): TGTGCCAGCAGTCAATCCGGGACAGGGGGTTGGGGGCAGTTCTTC. Translated: CASSQSGTGGWGQFF.

This clone was counted a single time. This chain links TRBV18 with TRBJ1-5; 9 bases fit TRBD1. The CDR3 has 16 residues. V shed 3 bases, J shed 7 bases, and the junction held 10 bases outside the gene matches. Germline lookup yields CDR1 KGHSH and CDR2 LQKENI. Here the CDR3 reads CASSPIGDRVEQPQHF. Here the CDR3 DNA reads TGTGCCAGCTCACCGATCGGGGACAGGGTCGAGCAGCCCCAGCATTTT.

The chain couples TRBV27 to TRBJ2-2, with a possible D match to TRBD1 (6 bases). V shed 1 base and J shed 7 bases, with 16 bases lying between them. Germline CDR1 is MNHEY and CDR2 is SMNVEV (reference sequence). This CDR3 region has 16 residues. CDR3 bases: TGTGCCAGCAGTTTATTGTCCAGGGACATGATCGGGGAGCTGTTTTTT. Its protein product is CASSLLSRDMIGELFF.

The rearrangement uses TRBV24-1 and TRBJ2-2; 9 nucleotides line up with TRBD1. With V trimmed by 9 bases and J by 6 bases, 10 bases remained unmatched. The CDR3 runs to 15 residues. Looked up from germline, CDR1 is KGHDR and CDR2 is SFDVKD. The CDR3 sequence: CATASGQGFAGELFF. The CDR3 DNA is TGTGCCACCGCCTCGGGACAGGGATTCGCCGGGGAGCTGTTTTTT.

The chain carries TRBV6-5 and TRBJ1-3; TRBD1 might be the D (6 bases). The germline V and J ends were trimmed by 6 bases and 2 bases, with 14 bases remaining between them. The CDR3 is made up of 15 amino acids. Germline assignment: CDR1 MNHEY and CDR2 SVGAGI. DNA for the CDR3: TGTGCCAGCAGGCCCCAGGGGCGGACTGGAAACACCATATATTTT. Translating it yields CASRPQGRTGNTIYF.

This sequence joins TRBV29-1 and TRBJ2-7, with no clear D. The CDR3 runs to 12 residues. Germline V CDR1 and CDR2: SQVTM, ANQGSEA. The germline V and J ends were trimmed by 4 bases and 2 bases, with 9 bases remaining between them. The CDR3 region has the DNA TGCAGCGTTGCTCAAGGAACCTACGAGCAGTACTTC. Amino acid sequence: CSVAQGTYEQYF.

This rearrangement joins TRBV7-9 to TRBJ2-5, with D maybe TRBD2 (5 bases). This CDR3 region has 14 residues. Deletions cut 1 base from V and 5 bases from J, with 11 bases between. From germline, CDR1 is SEHNR and CDR2 FQNEAQ (reference sequence). The CDR3 loop reads CASSLGGAGETQYF. The CDR3 DNA sequence: TGTGCCAGCAGCTTAGGGGGAGCTGGCGAGACCCAGTACTTC.

V is TRBV30 and J is TRBJ2-1, with D perhaps matching TRBD2 (5 bases). Germline V CDR1 and CDR2: GTSNPN, SVGIG (reference sequence). CDR3 length equals 11 residues. Trimming cost V 4 bases and J 7 bases, with 8 bases left between them. The CDR3 is CAWKTRNEQFF. CDR3 coding DNA: TGTGCCTGGAAAACTAGGAATGAGCAGTTCTTC.

The chain joins TRBV5-1 to TRBJ1-1; tentatively, D is TRBD1 (6 bases). The V end was cut by 5 bases, the J end by 2 bases, with 13 bases between. The CDR3 has 14 amino acids. Germline V CDR1 and CDR2: SGHRS, YFSETQ. The CDR3 is CASRSGTTNTEAFF. The CDR3 DNA is TGCGCCAGCAGATCCGGGACAACTAACACTGAAGCTTTCTTT.

The rearrangement joins TRBV6-5 to TRBJ1-5; TRBD1 matches 7 bases. V gave up 0 bases and J gave up 6 bases; unmatched junction bases: 5. This CDR3 has 15 residues. Per the germline V gene, CDR1 is MNHEY and CDR2 is SVGAGI. This CDR3 is CASSYSGDSLQPQHF. The CDR3 nucleotides read TGTGCCAGCAGTTACTCTGGGGACAGTCTTCAGCCCCAGCATTTT.

The chain carries TRBV5-1 and TRBJ2-2, with 10 bases aligning to TRBD2. The CDR3 loop spans 17 amino acids. V lost 1 base, J lost 5 bases, and 8 bases stayed unmatched. CDR1 SGHRS and CDR2 YFSETQ come from the germline V gene. As DNA, the CDR3 is TGCGCCAGCAGCTTGTCTCTAGCGGGAGTCTGGACCGGGGAGCTGTTTTTT. Translating it yields CASSLSLAGVWTGELFF.

The chain links TRBV19 to TRBJ1-6; D is uncertain. V was pared by 6 bases and J by 2 bases, with 11 bases between. Looked up from germline, CDR1 is LNHDA and CDR2 is SQIVND (reference sequence). This CDR3 spans 15 amino acids. CDR3 region: CASRAQATYNSPLHF. For the CDR3, the DNA is TGTGCCAGTAGAGCGCAGGCTACCTATAATTCACCCCTCCACTTT.

This sequence joins TRBV27 and TRBJ2-7; D may correspond to TRBD1 or TRBD2 (5 bases each). This CDR3 spans 14 amino acids. Germline loops: CDR1 MNHEY, CDR2 SMNVEV (reference sequence). Trimming shortened V by 6 bases and J by 3 bases, and 15 bases separated the two germline ends. CDR3: CASSRDDGVYEQYF. Here the CDR3 DNA reads TGTGCCAGCAGCCGGGACGACGGTGTCTACGAGCAGTACTTC.

Note on this clone: In the same sample, other DNA sequences code for this CDR3. The chain uses TRBV5-1 and TRBJ2-7; 7 positions match TRBD1. The germline CDR1 and CDR2 sequences are SGHRS and YFSETQ. The CDR3 length is 13 residues. The J segment lost 6 bases and the V segment lost 0 bases, leaving 3 bases of the junction unmatched. This chain's CDR3 is CASSLGQGGEQYF. CDR3 bases: TGCGCCAGCAGCTTGGGACAGGGCGGCGAGCAGTACTTC.

V usage is TRBV7-2 and J usage is TRBJ1-5, with D unresolved. The CDR3 has 14 residues. Germline CDR1 is SGHTA and CDR2 is FQGNSA. Trimming pared 2 bases from V and 2 bases from J, leaving 7 bases between. The CDR3 DNA reads as TGTGCCAGCAGCTTAAGGGCCGGCAATCAGCCCCAGCATTTT. This translates into CASSLRAGNQPQHF.